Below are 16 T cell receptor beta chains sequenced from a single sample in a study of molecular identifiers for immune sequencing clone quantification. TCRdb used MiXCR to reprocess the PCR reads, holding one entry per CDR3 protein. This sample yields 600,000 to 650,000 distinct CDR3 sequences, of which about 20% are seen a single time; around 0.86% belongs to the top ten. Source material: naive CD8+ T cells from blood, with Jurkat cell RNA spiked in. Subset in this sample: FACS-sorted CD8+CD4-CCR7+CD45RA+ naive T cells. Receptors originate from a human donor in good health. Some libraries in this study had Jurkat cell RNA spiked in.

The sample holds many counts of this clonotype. The CDR3: CASSEGLAGSTDTQYF. CDR3 DNA: TGTGCCAGCAGTGAAGGACTAGCGGGTAGCACAGATACGCAGTATTTT. The V gene is TRBV2, the J gene TRBJ2-3; 10 nucleotides agree with TRBD2. After removal of 1 base from V and 0 bases from J, the junction contained 1 base not matched to a gene. The CDR3 extends over 16 amino acids. CDR1 SNHLY and CDR2 FYNNEI come from the germline V gene.

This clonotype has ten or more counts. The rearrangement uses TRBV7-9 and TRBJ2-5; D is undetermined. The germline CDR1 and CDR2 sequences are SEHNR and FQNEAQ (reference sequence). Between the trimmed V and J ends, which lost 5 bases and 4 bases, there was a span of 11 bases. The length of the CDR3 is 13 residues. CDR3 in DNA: TGTGCCAGCAGCATCTTACTAACAGAGACCCAGTACTTC. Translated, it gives CASSILLTETQYF.

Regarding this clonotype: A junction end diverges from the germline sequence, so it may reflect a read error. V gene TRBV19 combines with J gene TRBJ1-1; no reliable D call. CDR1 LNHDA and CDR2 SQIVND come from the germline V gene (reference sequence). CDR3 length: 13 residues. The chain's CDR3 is CVSSVTVATEAFF. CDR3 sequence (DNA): TGTGTCAGTAGCGTCACAGTTGCCACTGAAGCTTTCTTT.

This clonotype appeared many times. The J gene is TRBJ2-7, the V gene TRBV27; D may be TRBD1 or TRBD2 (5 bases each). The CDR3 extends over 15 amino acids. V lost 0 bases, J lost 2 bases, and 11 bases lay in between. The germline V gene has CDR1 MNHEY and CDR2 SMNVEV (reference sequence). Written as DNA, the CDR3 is TGTGCCAGCAGTTTATCGGGGGACGGAGCCTACGAGCAGTACTTC. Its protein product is CASSLSGDGAYEQYF.

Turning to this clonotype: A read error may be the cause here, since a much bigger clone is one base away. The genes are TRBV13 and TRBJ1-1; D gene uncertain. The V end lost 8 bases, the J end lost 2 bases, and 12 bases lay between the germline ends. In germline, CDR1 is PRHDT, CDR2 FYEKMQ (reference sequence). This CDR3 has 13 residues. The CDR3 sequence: CASGSVINTEAFF. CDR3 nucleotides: TGTGCCAGCGGCTCAGTTATTAACACTGAAGCTTTCTTT.

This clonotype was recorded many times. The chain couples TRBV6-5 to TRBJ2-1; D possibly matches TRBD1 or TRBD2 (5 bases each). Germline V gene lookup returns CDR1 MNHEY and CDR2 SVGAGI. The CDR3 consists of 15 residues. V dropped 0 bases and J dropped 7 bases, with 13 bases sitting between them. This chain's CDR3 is CASSYSSLAGNEQFF. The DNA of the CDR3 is TGTGCCAGCAGTTACTCGAGTCTAGCAGGGAATGAGCAGTTCTTC.

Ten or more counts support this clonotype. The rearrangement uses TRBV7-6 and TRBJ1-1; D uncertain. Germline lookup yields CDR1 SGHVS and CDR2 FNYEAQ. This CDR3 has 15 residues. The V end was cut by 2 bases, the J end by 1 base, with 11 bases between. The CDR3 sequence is CASSLFGGENTEAFF. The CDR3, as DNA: TGTGCCAGCAGCTTATTTGGCGGGGAGAACACTGAAGCTTTCTTT.

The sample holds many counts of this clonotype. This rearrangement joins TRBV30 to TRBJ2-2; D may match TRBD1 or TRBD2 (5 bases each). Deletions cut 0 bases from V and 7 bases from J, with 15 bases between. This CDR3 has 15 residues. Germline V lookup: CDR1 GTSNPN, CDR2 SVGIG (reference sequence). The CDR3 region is CAWSVLGAGVGELFF. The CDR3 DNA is TGTGCCTGGAGTGTACTCGGGGCGGGTGTCGGGGAGCTGTTTTTT.

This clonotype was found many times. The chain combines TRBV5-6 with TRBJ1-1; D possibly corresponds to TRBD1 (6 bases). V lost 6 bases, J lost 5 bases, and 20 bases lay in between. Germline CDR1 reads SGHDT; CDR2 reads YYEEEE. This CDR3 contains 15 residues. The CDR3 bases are TGTGCCAGCACCCCGAACCTGGGGGGGCGGACTGAAGCTTTCTTT. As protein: CASTPNLGGRTEAFF.

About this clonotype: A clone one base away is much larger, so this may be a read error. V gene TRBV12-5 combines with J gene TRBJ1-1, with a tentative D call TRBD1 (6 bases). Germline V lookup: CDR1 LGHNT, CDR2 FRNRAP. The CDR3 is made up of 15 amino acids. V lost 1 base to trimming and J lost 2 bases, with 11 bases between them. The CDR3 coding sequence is TGTGCTAGTGGTTTGGCACAGGGTGAAAACACTGAAGCTTTCTTT. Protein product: CASGLAQGENTEAFF.

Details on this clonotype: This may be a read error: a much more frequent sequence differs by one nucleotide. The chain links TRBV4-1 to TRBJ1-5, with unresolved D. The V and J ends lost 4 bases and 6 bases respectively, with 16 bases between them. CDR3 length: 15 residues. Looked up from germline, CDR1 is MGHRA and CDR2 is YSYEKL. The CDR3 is CASSLSSETGQPQHF. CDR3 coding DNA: TGCGCCAGCAGCCTTTCCTCCGAGACCGGTCAGCCCCAGCATTTT.

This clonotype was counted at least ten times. As DNA, the CDR3 is TGTGCCAGCAGTTGGGCGGGTAGGAATCAGCCCCAGCATTTT. As protein: CASSWAGRNQPQHF. The V and J genes are TRBV28 and TRBJ1-5; D remains ambiguous. This CDR3 is built from 14 residues. Germline values: CDR1 MDHEN, CDR2 SYDVKM. Trimming left V 4 bases short and J 4 bases short, with 11 bases between.

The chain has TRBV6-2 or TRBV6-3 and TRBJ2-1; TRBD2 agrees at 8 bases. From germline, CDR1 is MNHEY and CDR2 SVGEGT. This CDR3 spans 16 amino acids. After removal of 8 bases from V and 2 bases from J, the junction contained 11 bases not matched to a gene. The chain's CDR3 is CASRQDSGITYNEQFF. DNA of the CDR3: TGTGCCAGCCGACAAGATAGCGGGATCACCTACAATGAGCAGTTCTTC.

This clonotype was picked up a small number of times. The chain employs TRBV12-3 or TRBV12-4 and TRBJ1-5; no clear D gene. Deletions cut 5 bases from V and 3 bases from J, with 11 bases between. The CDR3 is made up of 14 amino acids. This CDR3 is CASSVDGYNQPQHF. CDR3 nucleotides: TGTGCCAGCAGTGTTGACGGTTACAATCAGCCCCAGCATTTT.

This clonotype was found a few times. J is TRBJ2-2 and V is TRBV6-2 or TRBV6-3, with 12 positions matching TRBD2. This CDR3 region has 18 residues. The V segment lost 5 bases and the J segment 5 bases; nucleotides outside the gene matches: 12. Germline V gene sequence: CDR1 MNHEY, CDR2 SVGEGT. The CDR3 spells CASSLSSGRGMWTGELFF. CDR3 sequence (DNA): TGTGCCAGCAGTCTTTCTAGCGGGAGGGGGATGTGGACCGGGGAGCTGTTTTTT.

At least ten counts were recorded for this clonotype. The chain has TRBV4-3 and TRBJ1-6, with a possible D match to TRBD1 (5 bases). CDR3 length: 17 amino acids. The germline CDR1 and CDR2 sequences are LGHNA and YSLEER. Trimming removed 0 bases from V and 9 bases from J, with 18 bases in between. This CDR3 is CASSQDGRGAVSSPLHF. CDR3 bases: TGCGCCAGCAGCCAAGATGGACGTGGGGCTGTATCTTCACCCCTCCACTTT.